This T cell receptor (beta chain) was sequenced for a study of cytomegalovirus exposure and HLA in healthy donors. An approximately 130-subject validation cohort, separate from the approximately 690-subject first cohort, supplied the donors. Sequencing used immunoSEQ multiplex PCR; TCRdb keeps in-frame clones, though not all of them. The table records 150,000 to 200,000 clones, roughly 96% of them present only once. About this clone: What it binds is unknown.

The junction had 3 bases not matched to a gene; V was cut back by 2 bases and J by 3 bases. The CDR3 consists of 16 residues. Germline V gene sequence: CDR1 SGHTA, CDR2 FQGTGA. Study-wide points: Listed as cytomegalovirus-associated were 150 to 200 TCR beta chains. Clusters of TCRs from the first cohort tended to co-occur in the 110 or so validation repertoires (as a later analysis found).

This TCR derives from a woman under 30 in good health and CMV-seronegative. The sequencing sample was made of PBMCs. V gene TRBV7-3 combines with J gene TRBJ2-2; 10 bases agree with TRBD1. The CDR3 DNA sequence: TGTGCCAGCAGCTTACTTGGACAGGGGGACACCGGGGAGCTGTTTTTT. Protein sequence: CASSLLGQGDTGELFF.